This TCR beta chain was observed in a study of monozygotic twins with inflammatory bowel disease. The length of the CDR3 is 14 residues. Germline lookup yields CDR1 DFQATT and CDR2 SNEGSKA (reference sequence). After re-calling the 5' RACE reads, TCRdb lists one entry per CDR3 protein, DNA absent. Its table records around 400,000 distinct CDR3 sequences. The receptor's source is a human donor with ulcerative colitis or Crohn's disease, or a healthy co-twin of an affected twin (not recorded which). Sequencing used blood. The chain is built from TRBV20-1 and TRBJ2-7. The CDR3: CSARDLSISYEQYF.